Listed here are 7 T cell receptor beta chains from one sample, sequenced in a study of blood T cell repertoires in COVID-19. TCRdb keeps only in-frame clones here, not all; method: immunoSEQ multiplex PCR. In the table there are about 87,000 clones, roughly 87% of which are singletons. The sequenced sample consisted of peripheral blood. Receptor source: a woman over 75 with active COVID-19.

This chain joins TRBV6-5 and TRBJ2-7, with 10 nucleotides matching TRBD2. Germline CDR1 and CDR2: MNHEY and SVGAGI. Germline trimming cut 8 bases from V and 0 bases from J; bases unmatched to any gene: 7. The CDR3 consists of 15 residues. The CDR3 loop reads CASRTSGYPSYEQYF. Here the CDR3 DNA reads TGTGCCAGCCGGACTAGCGGATACCCCTCCTACGAGCAGTACTTC.

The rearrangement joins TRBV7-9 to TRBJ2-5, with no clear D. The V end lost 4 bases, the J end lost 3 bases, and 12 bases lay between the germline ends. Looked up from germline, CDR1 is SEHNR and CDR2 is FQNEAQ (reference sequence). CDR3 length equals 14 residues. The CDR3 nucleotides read TGTGCCAGCAGCTATTTTTCCGGTGAAGAGACCCAGTACTTC. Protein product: CASSYFSGEETQYF.

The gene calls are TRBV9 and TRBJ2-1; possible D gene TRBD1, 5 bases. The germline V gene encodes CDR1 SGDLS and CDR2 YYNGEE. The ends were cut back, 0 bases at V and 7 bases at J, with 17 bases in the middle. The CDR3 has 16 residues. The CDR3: CASSVVIQAGENEQFF. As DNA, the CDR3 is TGTGCCAGCAGCGTAGTGATACAGGCTGGAGAGAATGAGCAGTTCTTC.

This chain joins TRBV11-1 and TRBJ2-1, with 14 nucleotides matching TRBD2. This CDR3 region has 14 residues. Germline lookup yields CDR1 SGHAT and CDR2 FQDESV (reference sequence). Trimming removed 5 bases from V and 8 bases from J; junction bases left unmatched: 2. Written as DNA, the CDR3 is TGTGCCAGCAGCCTGGGACTAGCGGGAGATGAGCAGTTCTTC. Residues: CASSLGLAGDEQFF.

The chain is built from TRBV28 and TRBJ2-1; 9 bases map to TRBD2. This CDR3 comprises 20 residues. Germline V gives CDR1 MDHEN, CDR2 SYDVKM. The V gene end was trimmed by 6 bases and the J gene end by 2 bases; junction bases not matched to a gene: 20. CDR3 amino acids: CASSPEGGKREVGAYNEQFF. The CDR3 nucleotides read TGTGCCAGCAGCCCTGAAGGCGGAAAGCGGGAGGTAGGGGCCTACAATGAGCAGTTCTTC.

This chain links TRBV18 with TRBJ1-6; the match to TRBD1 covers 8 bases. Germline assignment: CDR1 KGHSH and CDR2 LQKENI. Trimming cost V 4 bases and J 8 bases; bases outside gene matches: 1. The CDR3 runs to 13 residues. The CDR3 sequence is CASSQDRDSPLHF. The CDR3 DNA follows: TGTGCCAGCTCACAGGACAGGGATTCACCCCTCCACTTT.

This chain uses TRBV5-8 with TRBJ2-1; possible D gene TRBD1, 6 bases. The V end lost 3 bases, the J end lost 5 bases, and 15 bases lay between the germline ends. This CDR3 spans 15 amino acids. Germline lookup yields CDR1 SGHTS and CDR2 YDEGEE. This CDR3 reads CASSWTVRIHNEQFF. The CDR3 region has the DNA TGTGCCAGCAGCTGGACAGTAAGGATCCACAATGAGCAGTTCTTC.